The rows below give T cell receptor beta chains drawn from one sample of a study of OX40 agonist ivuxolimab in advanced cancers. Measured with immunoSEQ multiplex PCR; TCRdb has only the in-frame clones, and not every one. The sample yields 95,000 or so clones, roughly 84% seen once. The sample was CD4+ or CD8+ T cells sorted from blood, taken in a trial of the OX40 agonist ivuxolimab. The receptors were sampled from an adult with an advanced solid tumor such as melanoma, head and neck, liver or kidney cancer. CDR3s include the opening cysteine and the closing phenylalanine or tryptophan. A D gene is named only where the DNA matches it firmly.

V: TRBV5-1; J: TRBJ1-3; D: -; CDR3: CASSLYGQLSGNTIYF
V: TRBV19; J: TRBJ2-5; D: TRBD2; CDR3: CASSIEGLAGGTQYF
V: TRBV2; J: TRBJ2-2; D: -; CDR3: CASSGRRNTGELFF
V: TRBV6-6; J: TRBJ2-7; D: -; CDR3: CASSYSSRGRSEQYF
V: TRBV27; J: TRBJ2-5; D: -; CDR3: CASSLGMFIETQYF
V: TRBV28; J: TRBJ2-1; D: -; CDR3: CASSHTSEQFF
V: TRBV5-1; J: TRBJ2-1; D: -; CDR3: CASRPGNNEQFF
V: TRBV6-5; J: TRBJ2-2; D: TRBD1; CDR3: CASSRDRVTGELFF
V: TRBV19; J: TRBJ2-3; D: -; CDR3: CASSSLTQARTDTQYF
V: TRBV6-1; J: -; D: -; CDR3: CASSELWYEQYF
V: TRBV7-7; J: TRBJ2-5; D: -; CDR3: CASSAGTRGQETQYF
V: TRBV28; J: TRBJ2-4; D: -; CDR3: CASNSPVGAQNIQYF
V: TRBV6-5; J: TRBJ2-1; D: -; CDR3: CASSYSGRYNEQFF
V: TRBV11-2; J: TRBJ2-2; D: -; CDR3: CASSLSGELFF
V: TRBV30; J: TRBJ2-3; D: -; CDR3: CAWSRSMDTQYF
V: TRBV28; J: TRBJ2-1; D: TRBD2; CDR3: CASSSQGLAGEDEQFF
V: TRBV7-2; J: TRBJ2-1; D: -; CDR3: CASSLAGRLSYNEQFF
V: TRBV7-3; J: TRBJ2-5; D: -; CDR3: CASSVSPQETQYF
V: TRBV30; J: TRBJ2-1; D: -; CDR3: CAWKEGGYNEQFF
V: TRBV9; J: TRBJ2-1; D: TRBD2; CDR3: CASSVTPPGSGRDEQFF
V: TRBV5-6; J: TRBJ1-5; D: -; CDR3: CASSQGGAQPQHF
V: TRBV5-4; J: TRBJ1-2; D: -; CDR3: CASSTGNYGYTF
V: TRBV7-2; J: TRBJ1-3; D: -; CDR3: CASSRLEGPGNTIYF
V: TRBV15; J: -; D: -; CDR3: CATSRDRSGPYEQYF
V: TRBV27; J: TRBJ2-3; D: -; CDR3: CASSPPARIPDTQYF
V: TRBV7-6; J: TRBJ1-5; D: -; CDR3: CASSLEAEDQPQHF
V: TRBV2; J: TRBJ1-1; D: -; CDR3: CASRRDLNTEAFF
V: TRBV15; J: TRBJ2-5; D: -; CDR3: CATSRVPGVWETQYF
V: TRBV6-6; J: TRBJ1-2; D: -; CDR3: CASGADGRRGYTF
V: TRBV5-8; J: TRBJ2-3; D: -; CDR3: CASSLAVAESTDTQYF
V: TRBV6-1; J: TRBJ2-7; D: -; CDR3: CASSEGFSSTTHYEQYF
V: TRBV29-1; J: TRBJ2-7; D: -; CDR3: CSVVFVGGNSYEQYF
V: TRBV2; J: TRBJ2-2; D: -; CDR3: CASSEHPYTGELFF
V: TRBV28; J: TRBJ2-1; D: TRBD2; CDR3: CASSLGGSSYNEQFF